The 17 T cell receptor beta chains below all came from one sample that was sequenced in a study of T cell responses to AZD1222 COVID-19 vaccine. Profiling relied on immunoSEQ multiplex PCR, and the TCRdb table lists in-frame clones only, not all of them. The data contain some 130,000 clones, 75% to 95% of them singletons. Sequencing used peripheral blood, obtained on day 0 of AZD1222 vaccination. The receptors here all came from an adult in good health.

Only one count was recorded for this clone. The chain recombines TRBV19 with TRBJ2-7, with D unresolved. Germline V gene lookup returns CDR1 LNHDA and CDR2 SQIVND (reference sequence). This CDR3 region has 14 residues. V lost 5 bases, J lost 1 base, and 12 bases lay in between. The CDR3 region has the DNA TGTGCCAGTAGTCTGCAGGATTCTTCCTACGAGCAGTACTTC. Translating gives CASSLQDSSYEQYF.

The gene calls are TRBV4-1 and TRBJ1-2, with D maybe TRBD1 (6 bases). The CDR3 consists of 17 residues. Germline CDR1 and CDR2: MGHRA and YSYEKL. V was clipped by 4 bases and J by 4 bases, with 22 bases between them. DNA of the CDR3: TGCGCCAGCAGCCCTCAAGCGTGGGCAGGGGATGTCTATGGCTACACCTTC. Its protein product is CASSPQAWAGDVYGYTF.

The chain recombines TRBV5-1 with TRBJ1-2; 7 nucleotides agree with TRBD1. Germline V gene lookup returns CDR1 SGHRS and CDR2 YFSETQ. The CDR3 runs to 15 residues. The junction had 11 bases not matched to a gene; V was cut back by 4 bases and J by 5 bases. CDR3 residues: CASSEETGTFYGYTF. Here the CDR3 DNA reads TGCGCCAGCAGCGAGGAGACAGGGACCTTTTATGGCTACACCTTC.

The V and J genes are TRBV3-1 (or the pseudogene TRBV3-2) and TRBJ2-5; TRBD2 matches at 12 bases. CDR3 length: 15 residues. The germline V gene has CDR1 LGHDT and CDR2 YNNKEL (reference sequence). V lost 4 bases, J lost 9 bases, and 9 bases stayed unmatched. DNA of the CDR3: TGTGCCAGCAGCCTGGGACTAGCGGGTCCTCGGCCCCAGTACTTC. The encoded protein is CASSLGLAGPRPQYF.

J is TRBJ1-2 and V is TRBV5-1, with 9 bases identical to TRBD1. The CDR3 is made up of 15 amino acids. The germline CDR1 and CDR2 sequences are SGHRS and YFSETQ. J was trimmed by 2 bases and V by 2 bases; bases with no gene match: 4. The CDR3: CASSLDRGENYGYTF. The DNA for the CDR3 is TGCGCCAGCAGCTTAGACAGGGGGGAGAACTATGGCTACACCTTC.

The V call is TRBV30, the J call TRBJ2-2, with TRBD2 as a possible D gene (7 bases). Trimming cost V 8 bases and J 4 bases, with 20 bases left between them. Germline CDR1 reads GTSNPN; CDR2 reads SVGIG (reference sequence). This CDR3 region has 15 residues. CDR3 amino acids: CALQGRGGRTGELFF. As DNA, the CDR3 is TGTGCCCTCCAGGGGAGGGGGGGCCGCACCGGGGAGCTGTTTTTT.

This clone was found once. The chain couples TRBV7-3 to TRBJ1-6; D may be TRBD1 (5 bases). The CDR3 covers 13 residues. V shed 0 bases and J shed 10 bases, with 7 bases lying between them. Germline CDR1 reads SGHTA; CDR2 reads FQGTGA. CDR3 DNA: TGTGCCAGCAGCTTAACCGGGACCTCACCCCTCCACTTT. Translation gives CASSLTGTSPLHF.

The genes are TRBV11-3 and TRBJ2-3, with 7 bases that match TRBD1. Germline lookup yields CDR1 SGHNT and CDR2 YENEEA. This CDR3 has 16 amino acids. Germline trimming cut 7 bases from V and 1 base from J; bases unmatched to any gene: 11. CDR3 bases: TGTGCCAGCACCGACAGGGCAAATTATCGCACAGATACGCAGTATTTT. This codes for CASTDRANYRTDTQYF.

The chain links TRBV18 to TRBJ1-4, with TRBD1 identical over 7 bases. This CDR3 is 15 amino acids long. Germline assignment: CDR1 KGHSH and CDR2 LQKENI. V trimming: 1 base; J trimming: 8 bases; junction bases outside the gene matches: 7. As DNA, the CDR3 is TGTGCCAGCTCACCACTCCAGGGGGGGGAAGAAAAACTGTTTTTT. This translates into CASSPLQGGEEKLFF.

V usage is TRBV6-5 and J usage is TRBJ2-1; D ambiguous. Germline-derived CDR1 and CDR2 are MNHEY and SVGAGI. CDR3 length: 13 residues. With 7 bases removed from V and 2 bases from J, the gap between germline ends came to 9 bases. The CDR3 bases are TGTGCCAGCACCCTTGGGCCCTACAATGAGCAGTTCTTC. This gives the protein CASTLGPYNEQFF.

The chain uses TRBV7-2 and TRBJ1-2, with D tentatively TRBD1 (5 bases). The CDR3 is 12 amino acids. Per germline, CDR1 SGHTA and CDR2 FQGNSA. The germline V and J ends were trimmed by 5 bases and 8 bases, with 12 bases remaining between them. The CDR3 here is CASSLGQPGYTF. Here the CDR3 DNA reads TGTGCCAGCAGCCTTGGACAACCCGGCTACACCTTC.

This clone appeared a few times. The V call is TRBV19, the J call TRBJ1-6; TRBD1 is a possible D gene (5 bases). The length of the CDR3 is 14 residues. Germline V gives CDR1 LNHDA, CDR2 SQIVND (reference sequence). V lost 7 bases and J lost 9, with 16 bases in between. The CDR3 here is CASKEGTRSSPLHF. CDR3 nucleotide sequence: TGTGCCAGTAAAGAGGGGACCCGGAGTTCACCCCTCCACTTT.

The genes are TRBV5-4 and TRBJ1-4; D not certain. This CDR3 contains 14 residues. Germline V gene sequence: CDR1 SGHNT, CDR2 YYREEE (reference sequence). V was clipped by 4 bases and J by 5 bases, with 12 bases between them. The DNA for the CDR3 is TGTGCCAGCAGCCACACGGCCGGGAATGAAAAACTGTTTTTT. Translating gives CASSHTAGNEKLFF.

This chain uses TRBV19 with TRBJ2-3; no reliable D call. Germline CDR1 and CDR2: LNHDA and SQIVND (reference sequence). V was cut by 2 bases and J by 1 base, with 10 bases left in between. The CDR3 covers 15 residues. This CDR3 is CASSIIPPGTDTQYF. Written as DNA, the CDR3 is TGTGCCAGTAGTATAATACCCCCCGGCACAGATACGCAGTATTTT. Based on the CDR3 plus reference TRBV19 and TRBJ2-3, the full variable domain is DGGITQSPKYLFRKEGQNVTLSCEQNLNHDAMYWYRQDPGQGLRLIYYSQIVNDFQKGDIAEGYSVSREKKESFPLTVTSAQKNPTAFYLCASSIIPPGTDTQYFGPGTRLTVL.

The count of this clone is one. This chain's CDR3 is CASSFGTGANSPLHF. DNA for the CDR3: TGTGCCAGCAGTTTTGGGACAGGAGCTAATTCACCCCTCCACTTT. The chain employs TRBV27 and TRBJ1-6; the match to TRBD1 covers 8 bases. J was trimmed by 6 bases and V by 3 bases; bases with no gene match: 4. The CDR3 totals 15 residues. CDR1 is MNHEY, CDR2 SMNVEV, per germline (reference sequence).

The chain is built from TRBV30 and TRBJ2-7, with D tentatively TRBD1 (6 bases). CDR3 length: 12 amino acids. Germline values: CDR1 GTSNPN, CDR2 SVGIG (reference sequence). The V and J ends lost 0 bases and 7 bases respectively, with 10 bases between them. CDR3 DNA: TGTGCCTGGAGTGTAGGGGGATTTGAGCAGTACTTC. Translated: CAWSVGGFEQYF. Drawing the rest from reference TRBV30 and TRBJ2-7, the complete variable domain is SQTIHQWPATLVQPVGSPLSLECTVEGTSNPNLYWYRQAAGRGLQLLFYSVGIGQISSEVPQNLSASRPQDRQFILSSKKLLLSDSGFYLCAWSVGGFEQYFGPGTRLTVT.

V usage is TRBV7-2 and J usage is TRBJ2-7, with D unresolved. Germline assignment: CDR1 SGHTA and CDR2 FQGNSA. Deletions cut 5 bases from V and 0 bases from J, with 14 bases between. The CDR3 is 15 amino acids. CDR3 region: CASSPRAQASYEQYF. The CDR3 coding sequence is TGTGCCAGCAGCCCACGAGCCCAGGCCTCCTACGAGCAGTACTTC.